This record covers a single TCR beta chain. This specimen belongs to a study of blood T cell repertoires in COVID-19. About the study: Whether acute or convalescent, the COVID-19 samples came from the United States, Italy and Spain. The analysed material was cDNA or gDNA that came from T cells, B-cell-depleted T cells, or PBMCs.

Germline lookup yields CDR1 SGDLS and CDR2 YYNGEE. Unmatched junction bases numbered 6, after V lost 4 bases and J lost 5 bases. CDR3 length: 15 amino acids. Authors' methods: The assay estimated nucleated cells by amplifying reference gene primers. Method: immunoSEQ multiplex PCR; TCRdb's copy keeps in-frame clones and lacks some. The DNA was the basis for D and trimming; V, J and clone size are from that table. The sample lists some 15,000 clones, 87% occurring once. This clonotype was sampled from a human donor in a cohort sampled during active COVID-19. Material: peripheral blood. This chain uses TRBV9 with TRBJ2-5; 12 nucleotides agree with TRBD1. The CDR3 bases are TGTGCCAGCAGCCTCGGGACAGGGGGCGGGGAGACCCAGTACTTC. It codes for CASSLGTGGGETQYF.